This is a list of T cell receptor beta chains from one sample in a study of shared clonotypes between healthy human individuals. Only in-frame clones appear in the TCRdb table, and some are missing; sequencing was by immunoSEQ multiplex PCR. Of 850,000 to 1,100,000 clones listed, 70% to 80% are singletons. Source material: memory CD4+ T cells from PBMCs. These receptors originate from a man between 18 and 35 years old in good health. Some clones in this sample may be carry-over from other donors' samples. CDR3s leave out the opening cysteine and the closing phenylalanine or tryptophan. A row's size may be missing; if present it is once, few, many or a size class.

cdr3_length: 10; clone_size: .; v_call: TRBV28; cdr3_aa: ASVSPTDTQY
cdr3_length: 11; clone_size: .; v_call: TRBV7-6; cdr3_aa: ASSWDRQETQY
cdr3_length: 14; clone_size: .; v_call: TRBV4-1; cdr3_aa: ASSQGIGGGQNTIY
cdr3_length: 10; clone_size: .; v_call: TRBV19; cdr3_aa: ATQRQPMGYT
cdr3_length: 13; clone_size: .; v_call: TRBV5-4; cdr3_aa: ASSLEAGEGYEQY
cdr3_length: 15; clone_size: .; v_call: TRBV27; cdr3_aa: ASSLAPPAVSGNTIY
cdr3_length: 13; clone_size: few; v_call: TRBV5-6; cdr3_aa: ASSVLTEHASEQF
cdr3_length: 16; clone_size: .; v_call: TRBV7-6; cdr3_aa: ASSLGLAGASSQETQY
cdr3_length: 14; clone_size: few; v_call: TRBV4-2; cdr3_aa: ASSQASSGRADTQY
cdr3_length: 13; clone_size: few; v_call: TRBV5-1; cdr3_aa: ASTPGGSGANVLT
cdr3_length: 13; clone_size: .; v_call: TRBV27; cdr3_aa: ASSPSYVPTDTQY
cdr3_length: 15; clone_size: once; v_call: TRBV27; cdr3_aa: ASSLRPPGQGKGELF
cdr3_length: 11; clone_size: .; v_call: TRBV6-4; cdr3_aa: ASSVAREDTQY
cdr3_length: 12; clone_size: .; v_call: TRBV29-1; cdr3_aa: SAASGRSTGELF
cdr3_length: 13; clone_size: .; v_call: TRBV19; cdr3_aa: ASSAPGGYGDTQY
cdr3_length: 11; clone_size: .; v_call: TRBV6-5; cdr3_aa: ASHPPGAETQY
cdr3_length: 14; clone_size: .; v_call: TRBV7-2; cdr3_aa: ASSSDQRASSDTQY